This passage covers 20 T cell receptor beta chains from one sample sequenced in a study of cytomegalovirus exposure and HLA in healthy donors. PCR amplification relied on 60 Vbeta primers (plus 13 Jbeta primers). Assay: immunoSEQ multiplex PCR; the TCRdb copy retains only in-frame clones and omits some. The table has around 200,000 clones, under 80% seen once; the top ten hold roughly 2.9%. The sequenced sample consisted of PBMCs. Receptors were obtained from a man in his forties in good health and CMV-seronegative.

The CDR3 region has the DNA TGCAGCGGCGCCCTTCTGGCGGTGAACACCGGGGAGCTGTTTTTT. Translation: CSGALLAVNTGELFF. The chain links TRBV29-1 to TRBJ2-2; D is unclear. CDR3 length: 15 residues. The germline V and J ends were trimmed by 7 bases and 1 base, with 16 bases remaining between them. CDR1 SQVTM and CDR2 ANQGSEA come from the germline V gene.

As DNA, the CDR3 is TGTGCCAGCTCAGGTCTTACTAATGAAAAACTGTTTTTT. It yields the protein CASSGLTNEKLFF. This chain connects TRBV27 to TRBJ1-4; D call uncertain. V was shortened by 8 bases and J by 2 bases, with 9 bases between the two germline ends. CDR3 length: 13 residues. Germline lookup yields CDR1 MNHEY and CDR2 SMNVEV (reference sequence).

The chain links TRBV5-6 to TRBJ1-5; 11 bases agree with TRBD1. This CDR3 has 19 residues. CDR1 is SGHDT and CDR2 is YYEEEE in the germline V gene. J gave up 4 bases and V 4 bases, and 16 bases lay outside the gene matches. The CDR3 protein is CASSLGQGELGQRNQPQHF. CDR3 DNA sequence: TGTGCCAGCAGCCTGGGACAGGGGGAACTAGGGCAGCGGAATCAGCCCCAGCATTTT. Supplemented by reference TRBV5-6 and TRBJ1-5, the full variable domain reads DAGVTQSPTHLIKTRGQQVTLRCSPKSGHDTVSWYQQALGQGPQFIFQYYEEEERQRGNFPDRFSGHQFPNYSSELNVNALLLGDSALYLCASSLGQGELGQRNQPQHFGDGTRLSIL.

This rearrangement joins TRBV1 to TRBJ2-7; the tabulated D call, TRBD1, remains unverified against the DNA. TRBV1 is a pseudogene locus. The CDR3 covers 13 residues. CDR3 nucleotide sequence: TGCACCAGCAGCCGCGACACCTCCTACGAGCAGTACTTC. Its translation is CTSSRDTSYEQYF.

The chain carries TRBV5-1 and TRBJ1-2; 9 bases fit TRBD1. Germline assignment: CDR1 SGHRS and CDR2 YFSETQ. The length of the CDR3 is 17 residues. V shed 2 bases, J shed 5 bases, and the junction held 13 bases outside the gene matches. The CDR3 DNA reads TGCGCCAGCAGCTTTTCCGGGACAGGGCAAGGGATTTATGGCTACACCTTC. It codes for CASSFSGTGQGIYGYTF.

The gene calls are TRBV18 and TRBJ2-7, with 7 bases that match TRBD1. V was clipped by 2 bases and J by 1 base; unmatched bases: 2. CDR3 length: 14 residues. The germline V gene encodes CDR1 KGHSH and CDR2 LQKENI. The CDR3 nucleotides read TGTGCCAGCTCACCAACGGACAGGTCCTACGAGCAGTACTTC. It is translated as CASSPTDRSYEQYF. The variable domain in full, with the rest retrieved from reference TRBV18 and TRBJ2-7, is NAGVMQNPRHLVRRRGQEARLRCSPMKGHSHVYWYRQLPEEGLKFMVYLQKENIIDESGMPKERFSAEFPKEGPSILRIQQVVRGDSAAYFCASSPTDRSYEQYFGPGTRLTVT.

The CDR3 reads CASSYAREGYGYTF. The CDR3 DNA reads TGTGCCAGCAGTTACGCCCGGGAGGGCTATGGCTACACCTTC. This chain connects TRBV6-5 to TRBJ1-2, with D hard to call. V lost 2 bases and J 4 bases, leaving 11 bases between the germline ends. Germline V gives CDR1 MNHEY, CDR2 SVGAGI. CDR3 size: 14 residues.

The rearrangement joins TRBV7-9 to TRBJ2-5, with D maybe TRBD1 (6 bases). V dropped 5 bases and J dropped 4 bases, with 14 bases sitting between them. From germline, CDR1 is SEHNR and CDR2 FQNEAQ (reference sequence). This CDR3 comprises 14 residues. The CDR3 region is CASSQIQGGETQYF. Here the CDR3 DNA reads TGTGCCAGCAGCCAGATACAGGGCGGAGAGACCCAGTACTTC. The whole variable domain, remainder taken from reference TRBV7-9 and TRBJ2-5, is DTGVSQNPRHKITKRGQNVTFRCDPISEHNRLYWYRQTLGQGPEFLTYFQNEAQLEKSRLLSDRFSAERPKGSFSTLEIQRTEQGDSAMYLCASSQIQGGETQYFGPGTRLLVL.

J is TRBJ2-5 and V is TRBV6-5, with D perhaps matching TRBD1 (6 bases). Germline loops: CDR1 MNHEY, CDR2 SVGAGI. This CDR3 is built from 13 residues. V was pared by 7 bases and J by 0 bases, with 9 bases between. CDR3 protein: CASNGQYQETQYF. CDR3 DNA sequence: TGTGCCAGCAACGGACAGTACCAAGAGACCCAGTACTTC.

The V gene is TRBV20-1, the J gene TRBJ1-2; D remains ambiguous. V was shortened by 2 bases and J by 5 bases, with 6 bases between the two germline ends. The CDR3 consists of 11 residues. From germline, CDR1 is DFQATT and CDR2 SNEGSKA (reference sequence). The DNA of the CDR3 is TGCAGTGCTAGATATGTGTATGGCTACACCTTC. Translated: CSARYVYGYTF.

As DNA, the CDR3 is TGTGCCAGCAGCTTCGGTGGTCAGGCGTGGGAGCAGTACTTC. Translation: CASSFGGQAWEQYF. The chain combines TRBV7-9 with TRBJ2-7; D uncertain. CDR3 length equals 14 residues. Germline CDR1 is SEHNR and CDR2 is FQNEAQ (reference sequence). Between the trimmed V and J ends, which lost 3 bases and 7 bases, there was a span of 16 bases.

This clone turned up a few times. V gene TRBV6-1 combines with J gene TRBJ2-7, with a possible D match to TRBD1 (5 bases). V was cut by 6 bases and J by 6 bases, with 15 bases left in between. Germline loops: CDR1 MNHNS, CDR2 SASEGT. The CDR3 spans 13 residues. The CDR3 coding sequence is TGTGCCAGCAGGACCATCTCAGGGCCCGAGCAGTACTTC. Translation gives CASRTISGPEQYF.

The V gene is TRBV6-6, the J gene TRBJ2-5; TRBD2 matches 7 bases. The V gene's germline CDR1 is MNHNY and CDR2 SVGAGI (reference sequence). There are 16 residues in the CDR3. The trim removed 2 bases at V and 8 bases at J, leaving 14 bases unmatched. The CDR3 spells CASSYESSGVGDTQYF. The CDR3 DNA reads as TGTGCCAGCAGTTACGAGTCTAGCGGAGTGGGGGATACCCAGTACTTC.

About this clone itself: One junction end does not reproduce the germline sequence, and a read error may be involved. The chain couples TRBV7-9 to TRBJ1-1; a possible D gene is TRBD1 (6 bases). Germline V gene data show CDR1 as SEHNR and CDR2 as FQNEAQ (reference sequence). The CDR3 runs to 14 residues. CDR3 sequence: CSSTQQGRRTEAFF. The CDR3 coding sequence is TGTTCCAGCACTCAACAGGGACGACGAACTGAAGCTTTCTTT.

This clone was observed a handful of times. The J gene is TRBJ2-3, the V gene TRBV19; maybe TRBD1 (8 bases). The CDR3 covers 15 residues. From germline, CDR1 is LNHDA and CDR2 SQIVND (reference sequence). V gave up 6 bases and J gave up 7 bases, with 20 bases separating them. DNA of the CDR3: TGTGCCAGTAGCCCCCTTCGACAGGGGACTAATACGCAGTATTTT. It codes for CASSPLRQGTNTQYF.

The chain uses TRBV4-3 and TRBJ2-2, with D perhaps TRBD2 (6 bases). CDR3 size: 18 residues. Trimming cost V 4 bases and J 3 bases, with 21 bases left between them. CDR1 and CDR2 from the germline V gene are LGHNA and YSLEER. The CDR3 DNA follows: TGCGCCAGCAGCCCCTGGGCTAGCGCGGAGGTGGACACCGGGGAGCTGTTTTTT. Translated, it gives CASSPWASAEVDTGELFF.

The CDR3 loop is CASTLDRGAEAFF. In nucleotides, the CDR3 is TGTGCCAGTACCTTAGACAGGGGAGCTGAAGCTTTCTTT. The chain is built from TRBV19 and TRBJ1-1; 8 nucleotides match TRBD1. CDR1 is LNHDA and CDR2 is SQIVND in the germline V gene (reference sequence). The CDR3 loop spans 13 amino acids. The V gene end was trimmed by 7 bases and the J gene end by 6 bases; junction bases not matched to a gene: 7.

The V gene is TRBV7-8, the J gene TRBJ1-5, with 8 bases fitting TRBD1. V shed 5 bases, J shed 9 bases, and the junction held 12 bases outside the gene matches. Germline loops: CDR1 SGHVS, CDR2 FQNEAQ. This CDR3 has 15 amino acids. CDR3 region: CASSPRGQGLWPQHF. CDR3 bases: TGTGCCAGCAGCCCCCGAGGACAGGGCCTTTGGCCCCAGCATTTT. Full variable domain (remainder filled in from reference TRBV7-8 and TRBJ1-5): GAGVSQSPRYKVAKRGQDVALRCDPISGHVSLFWYQQALGQGPEFLTYFQNEAQLDKSGLPSDRFFAERPEGSVSTLKIQRTQQEDSAVYLCASSPRGQGLWPQHFGDGTRLSIL.

J is TRBJ2-3 and V is TRBV6-5; D may be TRBD2 (5 bases). V lost 8 bases, J lost 4 bases, and 16 bases lay in between. This CDR3 region has 14 residues. From germline, CDR1 is MNHEY and CDR2 SVGAGI. In nucleotides, the CDR3 is TGTGCCAGCCGGGGAGCCGGGCGGCCAGATACGCAGTATTTT. It codes for CASRGAGRPDTQYF.

The rearrangement links TRBV27 to TRBJ2-5; TRBD1 aligns across 7 bases. The end of the DNA fits TRBJ2-7 better, so the J call may be wrong. This CDR3 has 12 residues. Germline V gene sequence: CDR1 MNHEY, CDR2 SMNVEV (reference sequence). Here the CDR3 reads CASSSGGYEQYF. In DNA form, the CDR3 reads TGTGCCAGCAGTTCAGGGGGTTACGAGCAGTACTTC.